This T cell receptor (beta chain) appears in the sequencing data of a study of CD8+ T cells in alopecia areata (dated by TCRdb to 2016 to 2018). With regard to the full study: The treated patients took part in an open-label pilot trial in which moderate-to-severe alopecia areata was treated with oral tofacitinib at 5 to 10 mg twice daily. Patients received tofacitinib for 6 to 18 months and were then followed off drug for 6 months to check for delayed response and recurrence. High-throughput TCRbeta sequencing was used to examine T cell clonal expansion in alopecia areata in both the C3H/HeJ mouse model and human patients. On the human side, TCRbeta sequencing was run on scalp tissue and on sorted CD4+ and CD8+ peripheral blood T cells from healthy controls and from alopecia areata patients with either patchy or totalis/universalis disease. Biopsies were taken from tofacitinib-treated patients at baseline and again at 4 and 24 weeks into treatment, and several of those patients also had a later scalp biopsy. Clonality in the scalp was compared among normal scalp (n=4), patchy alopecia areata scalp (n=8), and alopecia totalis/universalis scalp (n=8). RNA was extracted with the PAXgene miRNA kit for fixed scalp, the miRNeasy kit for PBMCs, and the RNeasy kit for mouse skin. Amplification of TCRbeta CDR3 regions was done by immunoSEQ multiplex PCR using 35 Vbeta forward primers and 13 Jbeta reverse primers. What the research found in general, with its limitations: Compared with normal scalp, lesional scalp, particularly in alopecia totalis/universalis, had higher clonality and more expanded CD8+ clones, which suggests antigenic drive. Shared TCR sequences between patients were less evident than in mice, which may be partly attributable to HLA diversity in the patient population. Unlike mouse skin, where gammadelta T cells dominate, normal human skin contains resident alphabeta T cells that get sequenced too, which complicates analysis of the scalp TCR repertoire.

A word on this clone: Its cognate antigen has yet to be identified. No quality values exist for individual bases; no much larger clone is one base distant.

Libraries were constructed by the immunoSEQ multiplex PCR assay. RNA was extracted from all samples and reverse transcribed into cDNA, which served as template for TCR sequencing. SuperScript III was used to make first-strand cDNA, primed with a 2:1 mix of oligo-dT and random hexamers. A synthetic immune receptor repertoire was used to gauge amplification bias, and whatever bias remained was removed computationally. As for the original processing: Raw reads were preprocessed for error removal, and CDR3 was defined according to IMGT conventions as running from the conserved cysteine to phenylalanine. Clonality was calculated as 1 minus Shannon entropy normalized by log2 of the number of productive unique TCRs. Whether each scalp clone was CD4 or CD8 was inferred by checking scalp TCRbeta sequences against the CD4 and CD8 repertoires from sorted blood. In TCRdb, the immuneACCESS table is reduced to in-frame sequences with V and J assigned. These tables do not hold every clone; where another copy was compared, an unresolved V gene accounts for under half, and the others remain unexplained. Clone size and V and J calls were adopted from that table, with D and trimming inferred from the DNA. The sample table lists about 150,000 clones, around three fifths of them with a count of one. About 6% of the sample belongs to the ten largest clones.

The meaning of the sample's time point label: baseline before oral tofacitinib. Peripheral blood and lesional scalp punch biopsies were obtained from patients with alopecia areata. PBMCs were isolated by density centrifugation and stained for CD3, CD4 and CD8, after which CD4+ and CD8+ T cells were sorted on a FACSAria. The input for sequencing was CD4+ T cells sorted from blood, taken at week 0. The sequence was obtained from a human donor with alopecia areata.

The CDR3 has the sequence CASSLVAPAGAGGYTF. Read as DNA, the sequence is TGTGCCAGCAGCTTAGTAGCCCCGGCAGGGGCGGGAGGCTACACCTTC. The receptor chain draws on TRBV7-2 and TRBJ1-2; matching of 6 bases hints at TRBD1 as the D gene. Deletion took 1 base off V and 8 bases off J, with a span of 20 bases between the germline ends. Its CDR3 holds 16 amino acids, cysteine through phenylalanine. Kept here is only the CDR3 DNA, which spans 48 bases and is read in frame from base 1. The germline V gene sets CDR1 to SGHTA and CDR2 to FQGNSA. The full variable domain, completed from the reference TRBV7-2 and TRBJ1-2 proteins outside the CDR3, reads GAGVSQSPSNKVTEKGKDVELRCDPISGHTALYWYRQSLGQGLEFLIYFQGNSAPDKSGLPSDRFSAERTGGSVSTLTIQRTQQEDSAVYLCASSLVAPAGAGGYTFGSGTRLTVV.